This T cell receptor (beta chain) is from a study of cytomegalovirus exposure and HLA in healthy donors. General study results and limits: Most sequenced TCRs were rare (though some public TCRs occurred in many donors).

Turning to this clone: Its antigen is undetermined.

The CDR3 covers 14 residues. Germline V CDR1 and CDR2: MNHNS, SASEGT. V was clipped by 6 bases and J by 6 bases; unmatched bases: 10. It was with 60 Vbeta and 13 Jbeta primers that the PCR ran. Clones were sequenced by immunoSEQ multiplex PCR, and TCRdb holds only the in-frame ones, with some missing. In the table there are 150,000 to 200,000 clones, about 75% of which are singletons. The sequenced sample was PBMCs. This chain links TRBV6-1 with TRBJ1-1; TRBD1 aligns across 7 bases. This TCR was recovered from a man in his forties in good health and CMV-seropositive. The DNA for the CDR3 is TGTGCCAGCAGAGGGGACAGTGGCCTTGCTGAAGCTTTCTTT. Protein sequence: CASRGDSGLAEAFF.